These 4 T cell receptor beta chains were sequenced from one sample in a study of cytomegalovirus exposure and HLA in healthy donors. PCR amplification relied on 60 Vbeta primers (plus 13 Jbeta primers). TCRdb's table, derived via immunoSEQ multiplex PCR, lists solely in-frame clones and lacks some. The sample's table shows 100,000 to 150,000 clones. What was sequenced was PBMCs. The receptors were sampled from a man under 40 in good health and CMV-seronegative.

CDR3 sequence: CASSLVGAIYNEQFF. The CDR3 region has the DNA TGTGCCAGCAGCTTAGTGGGGGCGATCTACAATGAGCAGTTCTTC. The rearrangement joins TRBV7-2 to TRBJ2-1, with D perhaps matching TRBD1 (6 bases). Per the germline V gene, CDR1 is SGHTA and CDR2 is FQGNSA. V lost 1 base, J lost 3 bases, and 10 bases lay in between. The CDR3 consists of 15 residues.

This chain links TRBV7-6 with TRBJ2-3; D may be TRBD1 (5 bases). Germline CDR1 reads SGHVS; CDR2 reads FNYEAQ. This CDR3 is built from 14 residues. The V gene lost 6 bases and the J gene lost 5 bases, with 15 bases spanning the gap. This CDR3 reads CASSYGPTGDTQYF. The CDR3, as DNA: TGTGCCAGCAGTTACGGCCCCACAGGAGATACGCAGTATTTT.

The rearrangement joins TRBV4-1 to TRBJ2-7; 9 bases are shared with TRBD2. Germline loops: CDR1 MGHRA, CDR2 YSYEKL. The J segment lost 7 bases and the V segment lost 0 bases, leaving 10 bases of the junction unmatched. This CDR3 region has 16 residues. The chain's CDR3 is CASSQERGREGQEQYF. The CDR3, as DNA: TGCGCCAGCAGCCAAGAGAGGGGGCGGGAGGGCCAGGAGCAGTACTTC.

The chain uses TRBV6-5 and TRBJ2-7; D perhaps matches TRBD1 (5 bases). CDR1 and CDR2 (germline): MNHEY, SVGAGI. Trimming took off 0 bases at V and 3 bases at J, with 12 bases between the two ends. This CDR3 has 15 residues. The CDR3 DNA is TGTGCCAGCAGTTACTCGAAGGACACCGACTACGAGCAGTACTTC. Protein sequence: CASSYSKDTDYEQYF.